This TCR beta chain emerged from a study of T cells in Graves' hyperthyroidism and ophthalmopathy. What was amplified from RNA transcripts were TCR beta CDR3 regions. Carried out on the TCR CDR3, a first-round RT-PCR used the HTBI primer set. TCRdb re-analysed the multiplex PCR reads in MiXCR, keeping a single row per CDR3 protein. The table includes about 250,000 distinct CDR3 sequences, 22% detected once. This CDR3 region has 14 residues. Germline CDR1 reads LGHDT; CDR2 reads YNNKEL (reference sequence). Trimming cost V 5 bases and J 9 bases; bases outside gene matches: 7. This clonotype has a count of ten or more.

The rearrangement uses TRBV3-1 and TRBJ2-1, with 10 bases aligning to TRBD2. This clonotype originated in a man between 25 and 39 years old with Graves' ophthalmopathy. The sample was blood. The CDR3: CASSTLAGIGEQFF. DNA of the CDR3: TGTGCCAGCAGCACACTAGCGGGAATCGGTGAGCAGTTCTTC.